This TCR beta chain is from a study of shared clonotypes between healthy human individuals. Whole-study findings and limits: Rarefaction gave evidence that sorted-subset sequencing remained incomplete despite large depth.

The donors were adults (healthy and HIV-negative) with no recent acute infections or vaccinations. For this clone: The antigen is not known.

Profiling relied on immunoSEQ multiplex PCR, and the TCRdb table lists in-frame clones only, not all of them. The sample has about 2,500,000 clones, roughly nine tenths seen once. Input material: naive CD4+ T cells sorted from blood. Subset here: CD45RA+ positively selected. This receptor was obtained from a man younger than 30 in good health.

The CDR3 is CSTPSNNEQFF. The CDR3 DNA follows: TGCAGTACTCCCTCTAACAATGAGCAGTTCTTC. This chain joins TRBV20-1 and TRBJ2-1; D is unclear. Trimming left V 8 bases short and J 5 bases short, with 10 bases between. This CDR3 is 11 amino acids long. The germline CDR1 and CDR2 sequences are DFQATT and SNEGSKA (reference sequence).